These 7 T cell receptor beta chains came from one sample sequenced in a study of T-cell memory formation after mild COVID-19. MiXCR was run by TCRdb on the 5' RACE reads, yielding one entry per CDR3 protein. The sample lists approximately 150,000 distinct CDR3 sequences; about 5.7% were seen once. The specimen was PBMCs or a T cell subset sorted from them (not recorded which). These receptors originate from an adult woman who had mild COVID-19 (a few samples of this study predate the infection). Cell type and time point are not known.

The rearrangement links TRBV29-1 to TRBJ1-2; D may be TRBD1 (5 bases). The germline V gene has CDR1 SQVTM and CDR2 ANQGSEA. The V end was cut by 4 bases, the J end by 2 bases, with 8 bases between. This CDR3 comprises 12 residues. The CDR3 reads CSVGTRNYGYTF. For the CDR3, the DNA is TGCAGCGTTGGGACAAGGAACTATGGCTACACCTTC. Full variable domain (remainder filled in from reference TRBV29-1 and TRBJ1-2): SAVISQKPSRDICQRGTSLTIQCQVDSQVTMMFWYRQQPGQSLTLIATANQGSEATYESGFVIDKFPISRPNLTFSTLTVSNMSPEDSSIYLCSVGTRNYGYTFGSGTRLTVV.

The chain uses TRBV27 and TRBJ1-2; D remains ambiguous. Deletions cut 5 bases from V and 4 bases from J, with 11 bases between. Per the germline V gene, CDR1 is MNHEY and CDR2 is SMNVEV (reference sequence). The CDR3 loop spans 13 amino acids. The CDR3 coding sequence is TGTGCCAGCAGTCCGGGGAAGGTCTATGGCTACACCTTC. Translating it yields CASSPGKVYGYTF.

At least ten counts were recorded for this clonotype. The chain has TRBV12-3 or TRBV12-4 and TRBJ2-7; D gene ambiguous. Deletions cut 5 bases from V and 3 bases from J, with 17 bases between. The CDR3 consists of 15 residues. The chain's CDR3 is CASSPQQSPFYEQYF. Written as DNA, the CDR3 is TGTGCCAGCAGTCCTCAACAGAGCCCCTTCTACGAGCAGTACTTC.

The V call is TRBV10-3, the J call TRBJ1-5, with D maybe TRBD1 (5 bases). This CDR3 spans 13 amino acids. The germline CDR1 and CDR2 sequences are ENHRY and SYGVKD. Trimming pared 10 bases from V and 4 bases from J, leaving 14 bases between. CDR3 region: CATRDGGNQPQHF. The DNA for the CDR3 is TGTGCCACCCGGGACGGCGGGAATCAGCCCCAGCATTTT.

The sample holds many counts of this clonotype. The J gene is TRBJ2-7, the V gene TRBV29-1; 9 bases agree with TRBD1. Germline loops: CDR1 SQVTM, CDR2 ANQGSEA. The CDR3 is 16 amino acids. The V segment lost 0 bases and the J segment 6 bases; nucleotides outside the gene matches: 12. CDR3 sequence (DNA): TGCAGCGTTGAAGAAATACGACAGGGGGGTTCTGGCGAGCAGTACTTC. Translation: CSVEEIRQGGSGEQYF.

This clonotype was seen a few times. CDR3 in DNA: TGCAGTGCTCCTGGACAGGGGATTTTGACTGAAGCTTTCTTT. Translation: CSAPGQGILTEAFF. The chain has TRBV20-1 and TRBJ1-1, with TRBD1 identical over 9 bases. The CDR3 has 14 amino acids. Germline trimming cut 5 bases from V and 5 bases from J; bases unmatched to any gene: 9. Germline V gives CDR1 DFQATT, CDR2 SNEGSKA (reference sequence).

The V call is TRBV7-2, the J call TRBJ2-1; maybe TRBD2 (5 bases). V gave up 5 bases and J gave up 7 bases, with 18 bases separating them. CDR1 and CDR2 (germline): SGHTA, FQGNSA. The CDR3 contains 15 residues. The CDR3 is CASSPSRLAQNEQFF. CDR3 coding DNA: TGTGCCAGCAGCCCCTCGAGGCTAGCCCAGAATGAGCAGTTCTTC.